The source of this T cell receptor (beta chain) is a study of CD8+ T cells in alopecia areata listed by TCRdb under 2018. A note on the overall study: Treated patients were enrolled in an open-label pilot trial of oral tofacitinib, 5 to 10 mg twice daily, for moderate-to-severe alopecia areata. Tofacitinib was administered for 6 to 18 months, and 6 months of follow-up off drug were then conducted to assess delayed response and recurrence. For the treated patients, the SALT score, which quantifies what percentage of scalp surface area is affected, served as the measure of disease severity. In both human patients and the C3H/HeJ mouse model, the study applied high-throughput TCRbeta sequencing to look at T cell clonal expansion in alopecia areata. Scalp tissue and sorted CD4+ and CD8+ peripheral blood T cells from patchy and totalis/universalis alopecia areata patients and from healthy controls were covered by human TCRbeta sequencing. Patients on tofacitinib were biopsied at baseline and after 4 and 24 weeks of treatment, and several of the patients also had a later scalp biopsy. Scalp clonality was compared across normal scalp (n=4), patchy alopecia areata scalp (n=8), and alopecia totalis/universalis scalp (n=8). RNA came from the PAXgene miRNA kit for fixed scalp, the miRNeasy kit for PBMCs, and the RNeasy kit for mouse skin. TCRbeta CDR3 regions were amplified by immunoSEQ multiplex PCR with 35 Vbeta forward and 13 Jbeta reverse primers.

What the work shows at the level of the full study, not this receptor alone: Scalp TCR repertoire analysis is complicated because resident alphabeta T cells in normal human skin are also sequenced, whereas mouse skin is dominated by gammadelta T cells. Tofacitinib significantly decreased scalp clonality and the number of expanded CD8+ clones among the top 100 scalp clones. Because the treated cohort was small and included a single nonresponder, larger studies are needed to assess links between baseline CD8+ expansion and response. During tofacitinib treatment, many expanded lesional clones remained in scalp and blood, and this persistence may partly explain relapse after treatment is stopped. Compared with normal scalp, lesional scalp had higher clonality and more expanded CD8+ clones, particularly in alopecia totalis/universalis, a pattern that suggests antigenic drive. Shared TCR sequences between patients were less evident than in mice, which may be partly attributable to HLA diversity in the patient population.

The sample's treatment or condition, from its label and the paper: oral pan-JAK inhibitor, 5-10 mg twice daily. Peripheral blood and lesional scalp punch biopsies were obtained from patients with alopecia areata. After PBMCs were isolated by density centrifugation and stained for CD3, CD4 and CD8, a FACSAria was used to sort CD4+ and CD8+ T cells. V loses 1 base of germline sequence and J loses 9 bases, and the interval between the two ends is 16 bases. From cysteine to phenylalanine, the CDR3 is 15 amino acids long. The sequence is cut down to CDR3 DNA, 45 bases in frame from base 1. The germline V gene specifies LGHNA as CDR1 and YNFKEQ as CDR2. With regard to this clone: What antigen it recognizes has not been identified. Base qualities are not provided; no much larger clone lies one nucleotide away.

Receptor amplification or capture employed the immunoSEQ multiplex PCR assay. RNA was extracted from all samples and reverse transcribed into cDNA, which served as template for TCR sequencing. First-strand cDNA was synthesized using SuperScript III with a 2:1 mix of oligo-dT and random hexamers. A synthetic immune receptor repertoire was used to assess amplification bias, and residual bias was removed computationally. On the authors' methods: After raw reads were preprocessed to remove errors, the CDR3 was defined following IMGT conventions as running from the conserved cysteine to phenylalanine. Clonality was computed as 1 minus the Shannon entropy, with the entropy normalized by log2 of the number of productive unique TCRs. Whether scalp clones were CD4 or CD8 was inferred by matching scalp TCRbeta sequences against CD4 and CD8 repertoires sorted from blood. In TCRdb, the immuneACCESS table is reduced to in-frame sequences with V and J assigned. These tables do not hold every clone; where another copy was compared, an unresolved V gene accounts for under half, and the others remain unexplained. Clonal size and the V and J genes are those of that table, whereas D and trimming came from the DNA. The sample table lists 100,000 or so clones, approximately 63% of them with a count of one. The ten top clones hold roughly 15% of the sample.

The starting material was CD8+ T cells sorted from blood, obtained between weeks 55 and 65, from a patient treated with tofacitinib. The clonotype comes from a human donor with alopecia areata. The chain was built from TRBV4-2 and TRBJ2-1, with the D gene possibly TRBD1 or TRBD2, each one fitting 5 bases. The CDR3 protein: CASSQGSRPGSEQFF. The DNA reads TGTGCCAGCAGCCAAGGATCCCGCCCAGGGAGTGAGCAGTTCTTC.